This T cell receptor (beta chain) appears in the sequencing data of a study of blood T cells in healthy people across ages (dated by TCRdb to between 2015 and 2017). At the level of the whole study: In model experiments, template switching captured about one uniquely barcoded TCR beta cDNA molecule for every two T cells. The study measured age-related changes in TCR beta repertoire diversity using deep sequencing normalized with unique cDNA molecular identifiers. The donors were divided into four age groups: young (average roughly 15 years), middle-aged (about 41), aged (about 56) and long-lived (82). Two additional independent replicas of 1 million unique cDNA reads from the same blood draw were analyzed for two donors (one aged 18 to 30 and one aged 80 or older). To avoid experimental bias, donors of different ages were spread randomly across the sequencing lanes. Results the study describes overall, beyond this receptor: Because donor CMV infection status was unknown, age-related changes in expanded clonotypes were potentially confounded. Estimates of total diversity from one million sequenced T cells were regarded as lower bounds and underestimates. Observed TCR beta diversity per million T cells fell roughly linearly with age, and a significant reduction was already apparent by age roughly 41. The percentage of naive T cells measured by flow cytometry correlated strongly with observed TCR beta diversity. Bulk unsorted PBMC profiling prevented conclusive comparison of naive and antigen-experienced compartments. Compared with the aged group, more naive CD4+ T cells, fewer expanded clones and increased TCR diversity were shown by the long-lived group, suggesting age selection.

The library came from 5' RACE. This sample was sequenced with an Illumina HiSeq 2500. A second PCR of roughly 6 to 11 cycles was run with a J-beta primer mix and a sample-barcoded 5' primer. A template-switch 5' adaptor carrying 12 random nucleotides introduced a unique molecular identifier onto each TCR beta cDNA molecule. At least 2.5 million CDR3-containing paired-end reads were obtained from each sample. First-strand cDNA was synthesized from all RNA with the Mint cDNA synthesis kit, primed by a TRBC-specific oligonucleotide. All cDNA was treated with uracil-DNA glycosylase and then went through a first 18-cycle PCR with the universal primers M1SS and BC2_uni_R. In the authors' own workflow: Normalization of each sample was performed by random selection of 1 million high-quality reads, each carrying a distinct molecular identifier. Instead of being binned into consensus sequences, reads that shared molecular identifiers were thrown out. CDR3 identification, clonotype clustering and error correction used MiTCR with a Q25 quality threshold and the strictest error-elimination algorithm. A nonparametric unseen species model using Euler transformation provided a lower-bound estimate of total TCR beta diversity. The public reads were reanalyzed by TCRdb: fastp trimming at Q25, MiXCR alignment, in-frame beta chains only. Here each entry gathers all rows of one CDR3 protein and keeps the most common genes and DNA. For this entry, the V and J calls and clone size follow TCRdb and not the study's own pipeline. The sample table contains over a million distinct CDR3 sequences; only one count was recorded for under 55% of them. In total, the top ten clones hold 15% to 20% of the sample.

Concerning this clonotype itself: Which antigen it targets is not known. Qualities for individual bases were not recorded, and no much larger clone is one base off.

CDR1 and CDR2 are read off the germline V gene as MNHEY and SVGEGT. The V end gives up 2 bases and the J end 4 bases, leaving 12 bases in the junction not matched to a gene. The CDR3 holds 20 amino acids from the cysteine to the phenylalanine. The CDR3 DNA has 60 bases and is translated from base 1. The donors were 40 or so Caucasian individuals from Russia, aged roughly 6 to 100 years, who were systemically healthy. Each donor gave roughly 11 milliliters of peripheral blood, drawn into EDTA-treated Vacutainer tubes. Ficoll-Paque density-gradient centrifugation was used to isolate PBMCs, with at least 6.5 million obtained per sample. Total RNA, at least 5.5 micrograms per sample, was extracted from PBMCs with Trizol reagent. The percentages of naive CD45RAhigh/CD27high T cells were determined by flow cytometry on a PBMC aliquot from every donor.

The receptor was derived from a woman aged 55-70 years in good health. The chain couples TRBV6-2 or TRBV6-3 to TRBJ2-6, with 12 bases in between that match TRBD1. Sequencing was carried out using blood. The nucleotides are TGTGCCAGCAGTTACGTAACCGGGACAGGGGGCTTGGGCGGGGCCAACGTCCTGACTTTC. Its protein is CASSYVTGTGGLGGANVLTF.